The 29 T cell receptor beta chains in this list originate from one sample, sequenced in a study of shared clonotypes between healthy human individuals. The method was immunoSEQ multiplex PCR; TCRdb's version includes in-frame clones alone and lacks a portion of them. This table holds 2 million to 2.5 million clones, around 93% found once. Sequencing used naive CD4+ T cells from PBMCs. Specified subset: CD45RA+ positively selected. These receptors all come from a man aged 18 to 35 in good health. Some clones in this sample may be carry-over from other donors' samples.

The gene calls are TRBV19 and TRBJ2-1, with 9 bases matching TRBD2. This CDR3 region has 16 residues. V was pared by 4 bases and J by 3 bases, with 7 bases of the junction left unmatched. Germline V gene lookup returns CDR1 LNHDA and CDR2 SQIVND (reference sequence). CDR3 in DNA: TGTGCCAGTAGTAGAGTAAGTAGCGGGAGCTACAATGAGCAGTTCTTC. Translation gives CASSRVSSGSYNEQFF.

The chain has TRBV28 and TRBJ1-5; D possibly corresponds to TRBD1 (5 bases). V lost 6 bases and J lost 0, with 18 bases in between. CDR3 size: 17 residues. CDR1 MDHEN and CDR2 SYDVKM come from the germline V gene. The CDR3 sequence: CASRTPGGGSSNQPQHF. The CDR3 DNA reads as TGTGCCAGCAGGACTCCTGGGGGGGGGAGTAGCAATCAGCCCCAGCATTTT. The entire variable domain, with the rest obtained from reference TRBV28 and TRBJ1-5, is as follows: DVKVTQSSRYLVKRTGEKVFLECVQDMDHENMFWYRQDPGLGLRLIYFSYDVKMKEKGDIPEGYSVSREKKERFSLILESASTNQTSMYLCASRTPGGGSSNQPQHFGDGTRLSIL.

The chain is built from TRBV7-6 and TRBJ2-2; D uncertain. Between the trimmed V and J ends, which lost 5 bases and 5 bases, there was a span of 6 bases. The CDR3 is 12 amino acids. The germline V gene encodes CDR1 SGHVS and CDR2 FNYEAQ. CDR3 coding DNA: TGTGCCAGCAGCCTACAGACCGGGGAGCTGTTTTTT. The encoded protein is CASSLQTGELFF. Full variable domain (rest looked up from reference TRBV7-6 and TRBJ2-2): GAGVSQSPRYKVTKRGQDVALRCDPISGHVSLYWYRQALGQGPEFLTYFNYEAQQDKSGLPNDRFSAERPEGSISTLTIQRTEQRDSAMYRCASSLQTGELFFGEGSRLTVL.

The V and J genes are TRBV7-6 and TRBJ1-1, with TRBD1 as a possible D gene (6 bases). V lost 1 base and J 4 bases, leaving 7 bases between the germline ends. CDR3 length: 13 amino acids. Germline V CDR1 and CDR2: SGHVS, FNYEAQ. CDR3 protein: CASSLGGATEAFF. The CDR3 DNA sequence: TGTGCCAGCAGCTTAGGGGGGGCCACTGAAGCTTTCTTT.

The chain couples TRBV7-2 to TRBJ1-5, with a weak D call TRBD1 (5 bases). Germline-derived CDR1 and CDR2 are SGHTA and FQGNSA. The CDR3 covers 15 residues. V was cut by 5 bases and J by 4 bases, with 15 bases left in between. This chain's CDR3 is CASSRQGVVNQPQHF. Written as DNA, the CDR3 is TGTGCCAGCAGCCGACAAGGGGTCGTTAATCAGCCCCAGCATTTT.

About this clone: The germline gene is not matched at one end of the junction; a read error may be the cause. The J gene is TRBJ1-2, the V gene TRBV6-6; 10 bases map to TRBD1. CDR1 and CDR2 (germline): MNHNY, SVGAGI (reference sequence). This CDR3 has 11 amino acids. The CDR3 region is CASSTGQGMIF. DNA for the CDR3: TGTGCCAGCAGCACGGGACAGGGGATGATCTTC.

The rearrangement uses TRBV7-8 and TRBJ1-1; TRBD1 might be the D (5 bases). Germline V gene data show CDR1 as SGHVS and CDR2 as FQNEAQ. The CDR3 loop spans 14 amino acids. V dropped 5 bases and J dropped 7 bases, with 17 bases sitting between them. CDR3 in amino acids: CASSPRRDGREAFF. The CDR3 coding sequence is TGTGCCAGCAGCCCTAGAAGGGACGGCCGTGAAGCTTTCTTT.

This chain links TRBV5-5 with TRBJ2-6; 7 bases fit TRBD1. The CDR3 is 19 residues long. The trim removed 4 bases at V and 4 bases at J, leaving 17 bases unmatched. Germline V CDR1 and CDR2: SGHKS, YYEKEE (reference sequence). CDR3 residues: CASSTRQGPGLLGANVLTF. The DNA of the CDR3 is TGTGCCAGCAGCACCCGACAGGGACCTGGGCTGTTGGGGGCCAACGTCCTGACTTTC.

The V gene is TRBV7-2, the J gene TRBJ2-1, with D hard to call. Deletions cut 4 bases from V and 8 bases from J, with 12 bases between. The CDR3 is 13 amino acids. Germline CDR1 reads SGHTA; CDR2 reads FQGNSA. The CDR3 region has the DNA TGTGCCAGCAGCTCCGCAGCCACCCATGAGCAGTTCTTC. Translated: CASSSAATHEQFF. Based on the CDR3 plus reference TRBV7-2 and TRBJ2-1, the full variable domain is GAGVSQSPSNKVTEKGKDVELRCDPISGHTALYWYRQSLGQGLEFLIYFQGNSAPDKSGLPSDRFSAERTGGSVSTLTIQRTQQEDSAVYLCASSSAATHEQFFGPGTRLTVL.

The chain employs TRBV7-6 and TRBJ1-2, with no clear D. The CDR3 spans 18 residues. Germline values: CDR1 SGHVS, CDR2 FNYEAQ. The V end lost 0 bases, the J end lost 3 bases, and 20 bases lay between the germline ends. The CDR3 DNA reads TGTGCCAGCAGCTTAGCGATCTACGGAGAAACGGTGTACTATGGCTACACCTTC. This codes for CASSLAIYGETVYYGYTF.

A note on this clone: Different DNA sequences within this sample yield the same CDR3. The chain is built from TRBV9 and TRBJ2-3; TRBD2 matches 9 bases. The trim removed 0 bases at V and 4 bases at J, leaving 6 bases unmatched. The CDR3 runs to 16 residues. Germline lookup yields CDR1 SGDLS and CDR2 YYNGEE. CDR3 DNA: TGTGCCAGCAGCGTAGCCCCGGGACTAGCTGCAGATACGCAGTATTTT. Translating gives CASSVAPGLAADTQYF.

The V gene is TRBV15, the J gene TRBJ2-1; perhaps D is TRBD1 or TRBD2 (5 bases each). Germline lookup yields CDR1 LNHNV and CDR2 YYDKDF (reference sequence). V was clipped by 0 bases and J by 4 bases, with 16 bases between them. The CDR3 extends over 17 amino acids. Here the CDR3 DNA reads TGTGCCACCAGCAGAGATGGGGATTCCGGGACGTACAATGAGCAGTTCTTC. Encoded protein: CATSRDGDSGTYNEQFF.

J is TRBJ2-7 and V is TRBV11-2, with D unresolved. CDR1 is SGHAT and CDR2 is FQNNGV in the germline V gene. Trimming took 2 bases from V and 9 from J, leaving 20 bases between them. This CDR3 is 15 amino acids long. The DNA for the CDR3 is TGTGCCAGCAGCTTATCTGGGAATTTCCCCGTCCGGCAGTACTTC. Residues: CASSLSGNFPVRQYF.

The CDR3 here is CAWSFGGWAEAFF. The CDR3 nucleotides are TGTGCCTGGAGTTTTGGGGGCTGGGCTGAAGCTTTCTTT. The gene calls are TRBV30 and TRBJ1-1; weak D call: TRBD1 (6 bases). CDR3 size: 13 residues. V lost 2 bases and J lost 6, with 13 bases in between. Germline V CDR1 and CDR2: GTSNPN, SVGIG (reference sequence). Full variable domain (remainder filled in from reference TRBV30 and TRBJ1-1): SQTIHQWPATLVQPVGSPLSLECTVEGTSNPNLYWYRQAAGRGLQLLFYSVGIGQISSEVPQNLSASRPQDRQFILSSKKLLLSDSGFYLCAWSFGGWAEAFFGQGTRLTVV.

As to this clone: At one end, the junction sequence differs from germline, possibly due to a read error. The rearrangement uses TRBV7-2 and TRBJ2-1, with 9 bases lining up with TRBD2. The CDR3 spans 15 residues. In germline, CDR1 is SGHTA, CDR2 FQGNSA. CDR3 DNA sequence: TGTGCCAGCAGCGTAGCGGGAGCGTCCTACAATGAGCAGTTCTTC. Translation gives CASSVAGASYNEQFF. Filled out from reference TRBV7-2 and TRBJ2-1, the complete variable domain reads GAGVSQSPSNKVTEKGKDVELRCDPISGHTALYWYRQSLGQGLEFLIYFQGNSAPDKSGLPSDRFSAERTGGSVSTLTIQRTQQEDSAVYLCASSVAGASYNEQFFGPGTRLTVL.

The chain joins TRBV19 to TRBJ2-2; perhaps TRBD1 as D (6 bases). The CDR3 has 15 residues. Trimming stripped 10 bases from V and 8 bases from J, with 23 bases between. In germline, CDR1 is LNHDA, CDR2 SQIVND (reference sequence). CDR3 nucleotide sequence: TGTGCCACCCAGGGGCTTACCCGCGGCTCGGGGGAGCTGTTTTTT. It is translated as CATQGLTRGSGELFF.

The CDR3 sequence is CASSYASSSYEQYF. DNA of the CDR3: TGTGCCAGCAGTTACGCCAGTTCCTCCTACGAGCAGTACTTC. V gene TRBV6-9 combines with J gene TRBJ2-7; no clear D gene. V was clipped by 3 bases and J by 0 bases, with 9 bases between them. The CDR3 runs 14 residues. The V gene's germline CDR1 is MNHGY and CDR2 SVAAGI.

The V and J genes are TRBV4-1 and TRBJ2-7; TRBD1 agrees at 7 bases. Germline V lookup: CDR1 MGHRA, CDR2 YSYEKL. This CDR3 contains 15 residues. V shed 0 bases, J shed 4 bases, and the junction held 6 bases outside the gene matches. In DNA form, the CDR3 reads TGCGCCAGCAGCCAAGATCCCACAGGGGTGTACGAGCAGTACTTC. Translation: CASSQDPTGVYEQYF.

The rearrangement links TRBV28 to TRBJ1-5, with 8 bases that match TRBD1. The junction had 5 bases not matched to a gene; V was cut back by 7 bases and J by 6 bases. CDR3 length equals 13 residues. CDR1 and CDR2 (germline): MDHEN, SYDVKM. The CDR3 bases are TGTGCCAGCAACGCAGGGGGCTCTCAGCCCCAGCATTTT. Translating it yields CASNAGGSQPQHF.

Regarding this clone: Its ends do not fully match the called genes, so a read error is possible. Other DNA sequences in the same sample also yield this CDR3. V gene TRBV6-6 combines with J gene TRBJ2-1; no firm D call. Germline values: CDR1 MNHNY, CDR2 SVGAGI (reference sequence). This CDR3 comprises 12 residues. The DNA for the CDR3 is TGTGCCAGCAGGATCCTGACAAATGAACAGTTCTTC. Residues: CASRILTNEQFF.

A remark on this clone: Other DNA sequences in this sample translate to the same CDR3. The chain links TRBV18 to TRBJ1-5; 8 bases are a match to TRBD1. The CDR3 contains 13 residues. V gave up 2 bases and J gave up 6 bases; unmatched junction bases: 0. Germline V gives CDR1 KGHSH, CDR2 LQKENI. CDR3 DNA: TGTGCCAGCTCACCAGACAGGGGTCAGCCCCAGCATTTT. It yields the protein CASSPDRGQPQHF.

The chain has TRBV28 and TRBJ1-2; D not resolved. The CDR3 is 13 residues long. Germline CDR1 and CDR2: MDHEN and SYDVKM. Trimming stripped 5 bases from V and 5 bases from J, with 12 bases between. CDR3 residues: CASSRAGVYGYTF. CDR3 in DNA: TGTGCCAGCAGTCGAGCGGGCGTGTATGGCTACACCTTC.

The chain recombines TRBV2 with TRBJ1-3, with TRBD1 matching 11 bases. Germline V gene data show CDR1 as SNHLY and CDR2 as FYNNEI. The CDR3 has 14 amino acids. J was trimmed by 4 bases and V by 4 bases; bases with no gene match: 0. CDR3 DNA: TGTGCCAGCAGTGGGGACAGGGGGGGAAACACCATATATTTT. Amino acid sequence: CASSGDRGGNTIYF.

The chain links TRBV5-1 to TRBJ2-5; possible D gene TRBD2, 5 bases. The ends were cut back, 0 bases at V and 0 bases at J, with 12 bases in the middle. The CDR3 is 16 amino acids. From germline, CDR1 is SGHRS and CDR2 YFSETQ. In nucleotides, the CDR3 is TGCGCCAGCAGCTTGGCGGGAATGGGGTACCAAGAGACCCAGTACTTC. Encoded protein: CASSLAGMGYQETQYF. Variable domain in full (rest from reference TRBV5-1 and TRBJ2-5): KAGVTQTPRYLIKTRGQQVTLSCSPISGHRSVSWYQQTPGQGLQFLFEYFSETQRNKGNFPGRFSGRQFSNSRSEMNVSTLELGDSALYLCASSLAGMGYQETQYFGPGTRLLVL.

Only one count was recorded for this clone. This rearrangement joins TRBV28 to TRBJ1-5, with D unresolved. The CDR3 is 12 residues long. The germline V gene encodes CDR1 MDHEN and CDR2 SYDVKM. V lost 7 bases and J 2 bases, leaving 6 bases between the germline ends. CDR3 sequence reads: CASTERNQPQHF. CDR3 bases: TGTGCCAGCACAGAGCGCAATCAGCCCCAGCATTTT. The full variable domain, in which reference TRBV28 and TRBJ1-5 provide the parts outside the CDR3, is DVKVTQSSRYLVKRTGEKVFLECVQDMDHENMFWYRQDPGLGLRLIYFSYDVKMKEKGDIPEGYSVSREKKERFSLILESASTNQTSMYLCASTERNQPQHFGDGTRLSIL.

The chain combines TRBV10-3 with TRBJ1-2; TRBD1 might be the D (5 bases). This CDR3 is built from 13 residues. V lost 8 bases and J lost 4, with 14 bases in between. Germline V lookup: CDR1 ENHRY, CDR2 SYGVKD. The DNA for the CDR3 is TGTGCCATCCTTGACAGCCGGGGCTATGGCTACACCTTC. Its protein is CAILDSRGYGYTF.

CDR3 residues: CASSQAAQGTYEQYF. DNA of the CDR3: TGTGCCAGCAGCCAAGCCGCCCAGGGGACCTACGAGCAGTACTTC. The V and J genes are TRBV5-4 and TRBJ2-7; TRBD1 is a possible D gene (6 bases). The germline CDR1 and CDR2 sequences are SGHNT and YYREEE (reference sequence). The CDR3 length is 15 residues. V shed 4 bases and J shed 2 bases, with 16 bases lying between them.

With respect to this clone: Other DNA sequences in this sample translate to the same CDR3. The rearrangement links TRBV28 to TRBJ2-7; a weak D match, TRBD2 (6 bases). The ends were cut back, 3 bases at V and 2 bases at J, with 11 bases in the middle. Germline V gene sequence: CDR1 MDHEN, CDR2 SYDVKM. The CDR3 length is 14 residues. The CDR3 sequence: CASSFGGTTYEQYF. In DNA form, the CDR3 reads TGTGCCAGCAGTTTCGGAGGGACCACCTACGAGCAGTACTTC.

As for this clone: This specimen includes other DNA sequences encoding the same CDR3. The rearrangement joins TRBV5-1 to TRBJ1-1, with 9 bases aligning to TRBD1. The J segment lost 5 bases and the V segment lost 2 bases, leaving 4 bases of the junction unmatched. Germline V gene data show CDR1 as SGHRS and CDR2 as YFSETQ. The CDR3 spans 14 residues. In DNA, the CDR3 is TGCGCCAGCAGCTTCGGGACAGGGTATACTGAAGCTTTCTTT. Amino acid sequence: CASSFGTGYTEAFF. Full variable domain (remainder filled in from reference TRBV5-1 and TRBJ1-1): KAGVTQTPRYLIKTRGQQVTLSCSPISGHRSVSWYQQTPGQGLQFLFEYFSETQRNKGNFPGRFSGRQFSNSRSEMNVSTLELGDSALYLCASSFGTGYTEAFFGQGTRLTVV.